This T cell receptor beta chain is from a study of technical replicates of blood from a handful of donors. This table comes from immunoSEQ multiplex PCR, and its TCRdb copy is limited to in-frame clones, with some not included. The sample holds tens of thousands of clones, about 91% seen once. CDR1 and CDR2 from the germline V gene are SNHLY and FYNNEI. V lost 3 bases and J 5 bases, leaving 17 bases between the germline ends. The CDR3 covers 15 residues. The genes are TRBV2 and TRBJ2-7, with D perhaps matching TRBD1 (6 bases). The sequenced sample was T cells isolated from PBMCs. This TCR came from a human donor in good health. The CDR3 DNA is TGTGCCAGCAGTGATTTCATGAGACAGGACAACGAGCAGTACTTC. It translates to CASSDFMRQDNEQYF.